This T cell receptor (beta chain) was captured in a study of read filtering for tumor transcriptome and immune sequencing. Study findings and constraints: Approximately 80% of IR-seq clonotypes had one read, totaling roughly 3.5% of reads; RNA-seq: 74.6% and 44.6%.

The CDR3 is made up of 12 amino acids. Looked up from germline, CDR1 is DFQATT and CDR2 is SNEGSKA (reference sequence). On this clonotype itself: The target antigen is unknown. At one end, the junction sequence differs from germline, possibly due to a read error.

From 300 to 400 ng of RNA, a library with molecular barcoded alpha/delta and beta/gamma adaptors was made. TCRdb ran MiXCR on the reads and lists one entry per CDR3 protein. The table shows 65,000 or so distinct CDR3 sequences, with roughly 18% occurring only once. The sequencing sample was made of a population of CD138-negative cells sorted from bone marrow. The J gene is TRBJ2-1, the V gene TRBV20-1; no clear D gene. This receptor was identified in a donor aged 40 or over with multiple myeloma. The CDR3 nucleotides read TGCTGTGCTAGATTTATTCGTGATGAACAGTTCTTC. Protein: CCARFIRDEQFF.